This T cell receptor (beta chain) was obtained from a study of blood T cell repertoires in COVID-19. Germline V gives CDR1 LNHNV, CDR2 YYDKDF (reference sequence). The CDR3 has 15 residues. The V gene lost 0 bases and the J gene lost 7 bases, with 16 bases spanning the gap. Using immunoSEQ multiplex PCR, the repertoire was profiled, and TCRdb retains in-frame clones only, with some absent. Of 75,000 or so clones listed, roughly four fifths are singletons. The sequence was obtained from a man aged 55 to 69 with acute or convalescent COVID-19. The rearrangement links TRBV15 to TRBJ2-7; D possibly corresponds to TRBD2 (7 bases). The sequencing sample was made of peripheral blood. The CDR3 region is CATSRDPGGKQEQYF. DNA of the CDR3: TGTGCCACCAGCAGAGATCCGGGGGGCAAACAGGAGCAGTACTTC.